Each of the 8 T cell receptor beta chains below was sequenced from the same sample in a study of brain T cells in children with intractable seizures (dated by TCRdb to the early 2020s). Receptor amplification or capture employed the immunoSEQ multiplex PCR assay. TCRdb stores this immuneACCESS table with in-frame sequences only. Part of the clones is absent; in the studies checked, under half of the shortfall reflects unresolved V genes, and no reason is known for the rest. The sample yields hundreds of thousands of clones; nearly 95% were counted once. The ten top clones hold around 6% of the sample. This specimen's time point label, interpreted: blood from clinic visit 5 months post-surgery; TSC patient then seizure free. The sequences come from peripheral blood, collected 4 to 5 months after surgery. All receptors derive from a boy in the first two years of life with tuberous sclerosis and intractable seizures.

Here the CDR3 reads CATSDPGQGGNEQYF. CDR3 DNA: TGTGCCACCAGTGACCCCGGACAGGGGGGCAACGAGCAGTACTTC. The rearrangement links TRBV24-1 to TRBJ2-7; 10 bases are a match to TRBD1. CDR1 is KGHDR, CDR2 SFDVKD, per germline. This CDR3 has 15 amino acids. V was clipped by 4 bases and J by 5 bases; unmatched bases: 7.

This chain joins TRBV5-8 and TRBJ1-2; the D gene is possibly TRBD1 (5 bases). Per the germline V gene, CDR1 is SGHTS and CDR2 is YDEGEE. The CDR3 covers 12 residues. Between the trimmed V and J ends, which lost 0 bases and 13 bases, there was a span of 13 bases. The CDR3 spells CASSLDRGAGTF. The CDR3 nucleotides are TGTGCCAGCAGCTTGGATCGGGGCGCCGGCACCTTC.

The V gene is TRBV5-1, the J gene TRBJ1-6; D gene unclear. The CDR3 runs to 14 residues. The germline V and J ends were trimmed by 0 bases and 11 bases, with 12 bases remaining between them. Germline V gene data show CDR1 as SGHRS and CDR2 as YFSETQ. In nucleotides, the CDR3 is TGCGCCAGCAGCTTGGGATATGGTAAGGCACCCCTCCACTTT. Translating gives CASSLGYGKAPLHF.

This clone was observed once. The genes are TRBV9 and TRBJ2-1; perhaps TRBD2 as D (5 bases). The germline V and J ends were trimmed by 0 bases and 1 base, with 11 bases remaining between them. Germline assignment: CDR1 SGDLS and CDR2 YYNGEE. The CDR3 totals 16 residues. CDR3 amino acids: CASSVDLTGSYNEQFF. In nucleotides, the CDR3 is TGTGCCAGCAGCGTAGATCTAACGGGATCCTACAATGAGCAGTTCTTC.

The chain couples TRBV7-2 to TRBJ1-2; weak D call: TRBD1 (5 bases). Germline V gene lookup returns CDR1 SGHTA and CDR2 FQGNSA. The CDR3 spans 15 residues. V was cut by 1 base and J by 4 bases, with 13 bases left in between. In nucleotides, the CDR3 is TGTGCCAGCAGCTTAGGGCCAGGGCTGGCCTATGGCTACACCTTC. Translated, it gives CASSLGPGLAYGYTF.

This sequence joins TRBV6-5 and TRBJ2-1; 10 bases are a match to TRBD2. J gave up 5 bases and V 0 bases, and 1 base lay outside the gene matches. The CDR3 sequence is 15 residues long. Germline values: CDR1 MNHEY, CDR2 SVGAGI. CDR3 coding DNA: TGTGCCAGCAGTTACTCTAGCGGGAGGAACAATGAGCAGTTCTTC. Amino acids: CASSYSSGRNNEQFF.

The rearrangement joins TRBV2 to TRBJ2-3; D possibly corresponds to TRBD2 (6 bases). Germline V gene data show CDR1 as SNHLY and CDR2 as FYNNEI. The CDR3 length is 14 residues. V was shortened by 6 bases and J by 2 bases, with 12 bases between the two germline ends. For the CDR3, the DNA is TGTGCCAGCAGCCCTCTAGCGCTCACAGATACGCAGTATTTT. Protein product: CASSPLALTDTQYF. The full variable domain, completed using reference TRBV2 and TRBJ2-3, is EPEVTQTPSHQVTQMGQEVILRCVPISNHLYFYWYRQILGQKVEFLVSFYNNEISEKSEIFDDQFSVERPDGSNFTLKIRSTKLEDSAMYFCASSPLALTDTQYFGPGTRLTVL.

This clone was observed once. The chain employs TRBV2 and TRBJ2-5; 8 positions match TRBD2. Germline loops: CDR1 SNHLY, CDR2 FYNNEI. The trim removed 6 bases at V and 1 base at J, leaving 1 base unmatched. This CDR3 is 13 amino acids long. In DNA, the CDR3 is TGTGCCAGCAGCGGACTAGCCCAAGAGACCCAGTACTTC. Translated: CASSGLAQETQYF.